This section outlines one T cell receptor beta chain sequence together with its context. These data come from a study of blood T cell repertoires in COVID-19. For the study at large: Sites across the United States, Italy and Spain contributed samples from acute and convalescent COVID-19. T cells, B-cell-depleted T cells, or PBMCs supplied cDNA or gDNA.

Germline V CDR1 and CDR2: SGHVS, FNYEAQ. The CDR3 spans 12 residues. Trimming shortened V by 4 bases and J by 3 bases, and 5 bases separated the two germline ends. Original methodology: From reference gene primer amplification, estimates of nucleated cell counts were derived. Sequenced by immunoSEQ multiplex PCR; TCRdb stores in-frame clones only, minus some. V, J and clone size reflect that table, while D and trimming were determined from the DNA. The sample consists of about 170,000 clones, approximately 85% of them appearing once. The receptor was isolated from a man aged 55 to 69 who had recovered from COVID-19. V and J are TRBV7-6 and TRBJ2-3, with D unclear. Sequences were obtained from peripheral blood. The CDR3 region is CASSSYTDTQYF. The CDR3 nucleotides are TGTGCCAGCAGCTCTTATACAGATACGCAGTATTTT.